Listed below are T cell receptor beta chains from one sample, sequenced in a study of cytomegalovirus exposure and HLA in healthy donors. Produced via immunoSEQ multiplex PCR; TCRdb's table is partial and in-frame only. The sample carries more than 95,000 clones, around 82% recorded once. Sequenced: PBMCs. The receptors shown here come from a woman aged 40 to 49 in good health and CMV-seronegative. Each CDR3 is given with its conserved first and last residue. A D gene is named only where the DNA matches it firmly. Part of the rows lack a size; the others show once, few, many or a class for expanded clones.

>once|TRBD1|TRBV27|TRBJ2-5
CASSFLDRGQETQYF
TGTGCCAGCAGTTTCCTGGACAGGGGCCAAGAGACCCAGTACTTC
>-|-|TRBV7-2|TRBJ1-2
CASSSQTGGDGYTF
TGTGCCAGCAGCTCCCAAACGGGGGGCGATGGCTACACCTTC
>-|-|TRBV15|TRBJ1-2
CATSPYQGDYGYTF
TGTGCCACCAGCCCCTACCAAGGGGACTATGGCTACACCTTC
>-|-|TRBV28|TRBJ2-1
CASSGVGGVGEQFF
TGTGCCAGCAGTGGGGTAGGAGGGGTAGGTGAGCAGTTCTTC
>-|-|TRBV30|TRBJ2-7
CAWSGPETHSYEQYF
TGTGCCTGGAGTGGCCCGGAGACGCACTCCTACGAGCAGTACTTC
>-|-|TRBV28|TRBJ1-5
CASRPFYSNQPQHF
TGTGCCAGCAGGCCCTTCTATAGCAATCAGCCCCAGCATTTT
>-|TRBD2|TRBV18|TRBJ2-7
CATRRASGSSSYEQYF
TGTGCCACCCGGCGGGCTAGCGGGAGTTCCTCCTACGAGCAGTACTTC
>-|-|TRBV4-3|TRBJ1-4
CASSQDARQRNEKLFF
TGCGCCAGCAGCCAAGATGCGAGACAGCGTAATGAAAAACTGTTTTTT
>-|TRBD2|TRBV9|TRBJ2-1
CASSVAGGGDEQFF
TGTGCCAGCAGCGTAGCTGGCGGGGGAGATGAGCAGTTCTTC
>-|TRBD1|TRBV11-2|TRBJ2-1
CASSTPEGRDRAYNEQFF
TGTGCCAGCAGCACTCCGGAGGGTCGGGACAGGGCCTACAATGAGCAGTTCTTC
>-|TRBD2|TRBV28|TRBJ2-7
CASSPLAGAPYEQYF
TGTGCCAGCAGTCCACTAGCGGGAGCGCCCTACGAGCAGTACTTC
>-|TRBD2|TRBV5-1|TRBJ2-1
CASSLDGLAGGNEQFF
TGCGCCAGCAGCTTGGACGGTCTAGCGGGGGGGAATGAGCAGTTCTTC
>-|TRBD2|TRBV19|TRBJ2-7
CASKASGRGEQYF
TGTGCCAGTAAGGCCAGCGGGAGGGGCGAGCAGTACTTC